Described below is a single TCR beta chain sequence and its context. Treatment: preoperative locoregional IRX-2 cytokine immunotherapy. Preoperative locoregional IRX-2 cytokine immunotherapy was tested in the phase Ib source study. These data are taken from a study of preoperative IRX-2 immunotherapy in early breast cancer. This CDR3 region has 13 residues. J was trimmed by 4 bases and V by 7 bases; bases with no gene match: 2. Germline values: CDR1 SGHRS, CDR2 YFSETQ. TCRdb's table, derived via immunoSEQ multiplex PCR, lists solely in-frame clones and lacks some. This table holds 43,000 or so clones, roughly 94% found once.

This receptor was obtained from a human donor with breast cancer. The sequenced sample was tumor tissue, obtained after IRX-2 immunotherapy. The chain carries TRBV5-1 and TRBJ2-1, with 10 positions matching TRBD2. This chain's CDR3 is CASRLAGYNEQFF. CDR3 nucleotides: TGCGCCAGCCGACTAGCGGGTTACAATGAGCAGTTCTTC.